The 22 T cell receptor beta chains presented below share a single source sample, sequenced in a study of glioma-infiltrating T cells. The iRepertoire nested amplicon-rescue multiplex PCR amplified TCR alpha and beta CDR3s from RNA. TCRdb recomputed calls from the multiplex PCR reads with MiXCR, one row per CDR3 protein. The repertoire includes under 200,000 distinct CDR3 sequences, approximately 40% of them detected once, and around 5.2% sits in the top ten. Material: glioma tissue, nonneoplastic brain tissue, or PBMCs (not recorded which). The receptors derive from a human donor with low-grade glioma or glioblastoma, undergoing nonglioma brain surgery, or in good health (not recorded which).

This clonotype was found many times. This sequence joins TRBV20-1 and TRBJ2-7; 9 bases align to TRBD2. The CDR3 has 15 residues. CDR1 is DFQATT and CDR2 is SNEGSKA in the germline V gene (reference sequence). Trimming removed 3 bases from V and 3 bases from J; junction bases left unmatched: 9. The CDR3 region is CSASRVVAGVYEQYF. CDR3 DNA: TGCAGTGCTAGCAGGGTGGTAGCGGGGGTCTACGAGCAGTACTTC.

This clonotype was seen at least ten times. This sequence joins TRBV20-1 and TRBJ2-3; TRBD2 aligns across 8 bases. The CDR3 sequence is 14 residues long. Germline CDR1 DFQATT, CDR2 SNEGSKA (reference sequence). The V segment lost 7 bases and the J segment 0 bases; nucleotides outside the gene matches: 6. CDR3 in amino acids: CSEAGLASTDTQYF. As DNA, the CDR3 is TGCAGTGAGGCCGGACTAGCCAGCACAGATACGCAGTATTTT.

This clonotype was seen at least ten times. The chain joins TRBV27 to TRBJ1-1; 7 bases align to TRBD1. The length of the CDR3 is 16 residues. The germline V gene has CDR1 MNHEY and CDR2 SMNVEV (reference sequence). V shed 6 bases, J shed 2 bases, and the junction held 12 bases outside the gene matches. The CDR3 DNA reads as TGTGCCAGCAGCCCAGCCGCCCAAGGGGGCAACACTGAAGCTTTCTTT. Its translation: CASSPAAQGGNTEAFF.

This rearrangement joins TRBV5-1 to TRBJ2-3, with D possibly TRBD1 on 5 matching bases. Trimming shortened V by 4 bases and J by 2 bases, and 11 bases separated the two germline ends. CDR3 length equals 14 residues. Germline V gene sequence: CDR1 SGHRS, CDR2 YFSETQ. CDR3 amino acids: CASSPLQDTDTQYF. CDR3 nucleotides: TGCGCCAGCAGCCCCCTACAGGACACAGATACGCAGTATTTT.

The CDR3 coding sequence is TGTGCTAGTGGACGGACAGGGGGCGCCTACAATGAGCAGTTCTTC. This encodes CASGRTGGAYNEQFF. The chain is built from TRBV12-5 and TRBJ2-1; TRBD1 matches 11 bases. V shed 6 bases, J shed 2 bases, and the junction held 3 bases outside the gene matches. The CDR3 runs to 15 residues. Germline V gene data show CDR1 as LGHNT and CDR2 as FRNRAP.

By share, this clonotype counts as medium-sized. CDR3 protein: CASSEKGNQPQHF. CDR3 in DNA: TGTGCCAGCAGTGAAAAGGGCAATCAGCCCCAGCATTTT. The chain joins TRBV6-1 to TRBJ1-5; D is ambiguous. From germline, CDR1 is MNHNS and CDR2 SASEGT. The CDR3 is made up of 13 amino acids. V lost 2 bases and J 2 bases, leaving 4 bases between the germline ends.

This clonotype came up once. Sequence at one end of the junction differs from germline and may be a read error. The V and J genes are TRBV20-1 and TRBJ1-1; D not certain. CDR3 length: 13 residues. Germline V lookup: CDR1 DFQATT, CDR2 SNEGSKA (reference sequence). The CDR3 sequence is CSAIGQRNTEAFF. CDR3 DNA sequence: TGCAGTGCTATAGGGCAACGGAACACGGAAGCTTTCTTT.

DNA of the CDR3: TGTGCCAGCAGCCAAGATTGGGCAGCACTCAATGAGCAGTTCTTC. Its translation is CASSQDWAALNEQFF. V and J are TRBV14 and TRBJ2-1; D is undetermined. Trimming pared 0 bases from V and 6 bases from J, leaving 12 bases between. Germline V CDR1 and CDR2: SGHDN, FVKESK. This CDR3 is built from 15 residues.

This clonotype was detected many times. The chain combines TRBV7-2 with TRBJ1-1, with D possibly being TRBD1 (5 bases). Looked up from germline, CDR1 is SGHTA and CDR2 is FQGNSA. The germline V and J ends were trimmed by 1 base and 8 bases, with 14 bases remaining between them. The CDR3 loop spans 14 amino acids. In DNA form, the CDR3 reads TGTGCCAGCAGCTTAGGGGACCGGGGGTGGGAAGCTTTCTTT. Amino acids: CASSLGDRGWEAFF.

V is TRBV11-2 and J is TRBJ2-7; D could derive from TRBD1 or TRBD2 (5 bases each). Per germline, CDR1 SGHAT and CDR2 FQNNGV. V dropped 5 bases and J dropped 2 bases, with 13 bases sitting between them. This CDR3 is 14 amino acids long. Here the CDR3 reads CASSQMGETYEQYF. DNA of the CDR3: TGTGCCAGCAGCCAGATGGGGGAAACCTACGAGCAGTACTTC.

As to this clonotype: A much bigger clone sits one base away, suggesting this may be a read error. The CDR3, as DNA: TGTGCTAGTGCCCGGGAGGGGGAGACCCAGTGCTTC. Translation gives CASAREGETQCF. This rearrangement joins TRBV12-5 to TRBJ2-5, with 8 positions matching TRBD2. Germline loops: CDR1 LGHNT, CDR2 FRNRAP. The CDR3 contains 12 residues.

This clonotype has only a few counts. V is TRBV3-1 and J is TRBJ2-1; 10 nucleotides line up with TRBD2. J was trimmed by 9 bases and V by 4 bases; bases with no gene match: 6. The germline CDR1 and CDR2 sequences are LGHDT and YNNKEL (reference sequence). The CDR3 totals 14 residues. Written as DNA, the CDR3 is TGTGCCAGCAGCCCCGGAGCGGGAGGGGCTGAGCAGTTCTTC. It codes for CASSPGAGGAEQFF.

On this clonotype itself: A single base separates this from a much larger clone, so it may be a read error. V is TRBV2 and J is TRBJ1-2; D remains ambiguous. Germline V gene data show CDR1 as SNHLY and CDR2 as FYNNEI. This CDR3 region has 14 residues. V lost 0 bases and J 4 bases, leaving 9 bases between the germline ends. The CDR3 here is CASSEAYVGYGYTF. The CDR3 DNA sequence: TGTGCCAGCAGTGAAGCATATGTGGGCTATGGCTACACCTTC.

The chain recombines TRBV11-2 with TRBJ2-7; perhaps TRBD2 as D (5 bases). Trimming pared 4 bases from V and 6 bases from J, leaving 10 bases between. Germline V lookup: CDR1 SGHAT, CDR2 FQNNGV. The CDR3 spans 12 residues. The CDR3 protein is CASSSMAGEQYF. The CDR3 nucleotides read TGTGCCAGCAGCTCGATGGCGGGCGAGCAGTACTTC.

In its sample, this clonotype was seen many times. The rearrangement links TRBV20-1 to TRBJ2-7; 10 bases are shared with TRBD2. With V trimmed by 5 bases and J by 0 bases, 13 bases remained unmatched. The germline CDR1 and CDR2 sequences are DFQATT and SNEGSKA (reference sequence). This CDR3 is built from 17 residues. The CDR3 bases are TGCAGTGCTGACGGGACTACTAGCGGGAAAAGCTCCTACGAGCAGTACTTC. Amino acids: CSADGTTSGKSSYEQYF.

For this clonotype: This may stem from a read error, because a much larger clone lies one nucleotide away. The chain couples TRBV20-1 to TRBJ2-7; 7 positions agree with TRBD2. The V segment lost 6 bases and the J segment 1 base; nucleotides outside the gene matches: 12. The CDR3 is 15 amino acids. CDR1 DFQATT and CDR2 SNEGSKA come from the germline V gene (reference sequence). The CDR3 DNA sequence: TGCAGTGCACCAACTAGCGTGAGCGCGTCCTACGAGCAGTACTTC. This encodes CSAPTSVSASYEQYF.

Notes on this clonotype: Being one base from a much bigger clone, this may be a read error. The V gene is TRBV28, the J gene TRBJ2-7; TRBD1 agrees at 9 bases. The CDR3 consists of 16 residues. Germline CDR1 reads MDHEN; CDR2 reads SYDVKM. V was pared by 5 bases and J by 1 base, with 9 bases of the junction left unmatched. CDR3 nucleotides: TGTGCCAGCAGTCCCCTCGGGACAGGGCTATCCTACGAGCAGTACTTC. Translated: CASSPLGTGLSYEQYF.

A remark on this clonotype: This may be a read error, as it is one base from a much larger clone. This CDR3 reads CASNTVYEQYF. CDR3 DNA sequence: TGTGCCAGCAATACGGTTTACGAGCAGTACTTC. The chain couples TRBV6-1 to TRBJ2-7; D gene ambiguous. V lost 7 bases and J lost 4, with 8 bases in between. The germline CDR1 and CDR2 sequences are MNHNS and SASEGT. The CDR3 has 11 amino acids.

This clonotype was seen repeatedly, ten times or more. The rearrangement links TRBV4-2 to TRBJ1-1; TRBD1 is a possible D gene (5 bases). Trimming cost V 1 base and J 11 bases, with 17 bases left between them. Germline CDR1 and CDR2: LGHNA and YNFKEQ. The CDR3 sequence is 14 residues long. The CDR3 region is CASSQAGAPPRAFF. In nucleotides, the CDR3 is TGTGCCAGCAGCCAAGCCGGGGCCCCTCCGCGGGCTTTCTTT.

Note on this clonotype: This may come from a read error, since a much larger clone is one base off. V gene TRBV7-2 combines with J gene TRBJ2-3; a possible D gene is TRBD1 (6 bases). Trimming removed 4 bases from V and 5 bases from J, with 13 bases in between. The CDR3 is 14 amino acids. CDR1 SGHTA and CDR2 FQGNSA come from the germline V gene. CDR3 residues: CASSSQGNKDTQYF. The CDR3, as DNA: TGTGCCAGCAGCTCTCAGGGGAACAAAGATACGCAGTATTTT.

Concerning this clonotype: A junction boundary mismatches the germline segment, possibly from a read error. The chain recombines TRBV27 with TRBJ2-2; D unresolved. Germline loops: CDR1 MNHEY, CDR2 SMNVEV (reference sequence). This CDR3 region has 12 residues. The CDR3 nucleotides are TGCGCCAGCAGTTTGGAGCACGGGGAGCTGTTTTTT. This codes for CASSLEHGELFF.

This clonotype was detected many times. The chain recombines TRBV7-2 with TRBJ2-1; 11 bases line up with TRBD1. CDR1 is SGHTA and CDR2 is FQGNSA in the germline V gene. The CDR3 is 15 amino acids. V was pared by 3 bases and J by 3 bases, with 1 base of the junction left unmatched. CDR3 DNA: TGTGCCAGCAGCTTCGGGACAGGGGGCTACAATGAGCAGTTCTTC. Its protein product is CASSFGTGGYNEQFF. Using reference TRBV7-2 and TRBJ2-1 for the parts outside the CDR3, the full variable domain is GAGVSQSPSNKVTEKGKDVELRCDPISGHTALYWYRQSLGQGLEFLIYFQGNSAPDKSGLPSDRFSAERTGGSVSTLTIQRTQQEDSAVYLCASSFGTGGYNEQFFGPGTRLTVL.